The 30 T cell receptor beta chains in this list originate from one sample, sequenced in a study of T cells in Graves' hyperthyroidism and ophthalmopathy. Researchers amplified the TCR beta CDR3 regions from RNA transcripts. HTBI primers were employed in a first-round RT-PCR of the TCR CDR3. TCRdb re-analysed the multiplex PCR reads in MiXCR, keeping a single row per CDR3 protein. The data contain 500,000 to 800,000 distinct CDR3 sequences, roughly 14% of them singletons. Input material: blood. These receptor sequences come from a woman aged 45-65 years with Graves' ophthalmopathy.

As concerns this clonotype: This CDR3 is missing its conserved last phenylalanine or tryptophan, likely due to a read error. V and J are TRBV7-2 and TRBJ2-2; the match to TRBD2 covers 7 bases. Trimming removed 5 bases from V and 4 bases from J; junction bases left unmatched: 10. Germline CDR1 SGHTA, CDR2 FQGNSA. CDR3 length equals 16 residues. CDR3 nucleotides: TGTGCCAGCAGCCAAAATCCCGGGACTACCACCGGGGAGCTGTTTCTT. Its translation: CASSQNPGTTTGELFL.

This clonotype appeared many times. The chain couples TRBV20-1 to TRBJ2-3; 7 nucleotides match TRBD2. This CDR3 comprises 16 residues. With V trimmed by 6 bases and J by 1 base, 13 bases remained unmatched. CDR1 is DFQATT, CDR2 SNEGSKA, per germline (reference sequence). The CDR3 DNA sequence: TGCAGTGCCAACTCGATCAGCGGGACCCGCACAGATACGCAGTATTTT. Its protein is CSANSISGTRTDTQYF.

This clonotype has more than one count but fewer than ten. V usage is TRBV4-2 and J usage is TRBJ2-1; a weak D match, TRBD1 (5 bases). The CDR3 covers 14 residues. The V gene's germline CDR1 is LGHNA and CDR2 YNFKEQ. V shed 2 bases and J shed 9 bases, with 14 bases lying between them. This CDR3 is CASSQSPDSSEQFF. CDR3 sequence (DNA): TGTGCCAGCAGCCAATCCCCCGACAGTAGTGAGCAGTTCTTC.

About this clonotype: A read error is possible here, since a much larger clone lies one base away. The CDR3 protein is CASSLLTGGTAKNIQYF. The DNA of the CDR3 is TGTGCCAGCAGTTTACTCACGGGCGGGACAGCTAAAAACATTCAGTACTTC. The chain recombines TRBV28 with TRBJ2-4; D possibly corresponds to TRBD1 (7 bases). With 2 bases removed from V and 4 bases from J, the gap between germline ends came to 18 bases. This CDR3 is built from 17 residues. From germline, CDR1 is MDHEN and CDR2 SYDVKM.

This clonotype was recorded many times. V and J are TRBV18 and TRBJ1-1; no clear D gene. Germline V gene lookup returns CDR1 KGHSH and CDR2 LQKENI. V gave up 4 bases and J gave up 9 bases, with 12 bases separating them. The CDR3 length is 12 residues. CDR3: CASSRRAAQAFF. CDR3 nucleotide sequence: TGTGCCAGCTCACGCCGGGCAGCTCAAGCTTTCTTT.

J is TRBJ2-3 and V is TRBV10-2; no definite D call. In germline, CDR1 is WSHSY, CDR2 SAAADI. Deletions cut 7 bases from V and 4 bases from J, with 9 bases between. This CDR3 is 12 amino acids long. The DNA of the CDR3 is TGCGCCAGCAAGGGTGGGGCAGATACGCAGTATTTT. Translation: CASKGGADTQYF.

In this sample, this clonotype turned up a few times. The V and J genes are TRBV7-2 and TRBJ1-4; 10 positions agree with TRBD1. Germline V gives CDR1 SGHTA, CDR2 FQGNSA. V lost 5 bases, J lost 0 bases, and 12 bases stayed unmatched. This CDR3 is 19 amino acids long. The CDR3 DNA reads TGTGCCAGCAGCCCCGGGACAGGGGCGAACATTGCAACTAATGAAAAACTGTTTTTT. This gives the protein CASSPGTGANIATNEKLFF.

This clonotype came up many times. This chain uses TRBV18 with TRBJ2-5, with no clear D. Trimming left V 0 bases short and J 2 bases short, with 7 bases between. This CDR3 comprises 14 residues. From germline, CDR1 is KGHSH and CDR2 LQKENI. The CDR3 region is CASSPPSEQETQYF. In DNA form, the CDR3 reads TGTGCCAGCTCACCACCATCCGAACAAGAGACCCAGTACTTC. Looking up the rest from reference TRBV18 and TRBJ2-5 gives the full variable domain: NAGVMQNPRHLVRRRGQEARLRCSPMKGHSHVYWYRQLPEEGLKFMVYLQKENIIDESGMPKERFSAEFPKEGPSILRIQQVVRGDSAAYFCASSPPSEQETQYFGPGTRLLVL.

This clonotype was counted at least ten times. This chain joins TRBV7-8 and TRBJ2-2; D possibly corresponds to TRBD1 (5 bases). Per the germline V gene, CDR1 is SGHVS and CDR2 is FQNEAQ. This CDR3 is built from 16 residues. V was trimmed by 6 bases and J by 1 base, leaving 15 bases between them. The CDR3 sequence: CASSPTDRLNTGELFF. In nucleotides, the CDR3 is TGTGCCAGCAGTCCAACCGACAGATTGAACACCGGGGAGCTGTTTTTT.

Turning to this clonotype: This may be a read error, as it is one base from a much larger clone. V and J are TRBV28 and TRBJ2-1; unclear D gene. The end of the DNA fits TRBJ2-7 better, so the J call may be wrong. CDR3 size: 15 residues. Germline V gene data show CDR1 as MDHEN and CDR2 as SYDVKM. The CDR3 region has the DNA TGTGCCAGCAGTTCGGAGAGTGTTTCCTACAATGAGCAGTACTTC. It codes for CASSSESVSYNEQYF.

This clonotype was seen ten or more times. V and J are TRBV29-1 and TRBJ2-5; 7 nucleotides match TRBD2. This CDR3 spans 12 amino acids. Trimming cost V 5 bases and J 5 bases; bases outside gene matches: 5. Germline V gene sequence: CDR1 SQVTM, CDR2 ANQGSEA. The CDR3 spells CSVSAGAETQYF. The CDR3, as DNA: TGCAGCGTTTCGGCGGGAGCGGAGACCCAGTACTTC.

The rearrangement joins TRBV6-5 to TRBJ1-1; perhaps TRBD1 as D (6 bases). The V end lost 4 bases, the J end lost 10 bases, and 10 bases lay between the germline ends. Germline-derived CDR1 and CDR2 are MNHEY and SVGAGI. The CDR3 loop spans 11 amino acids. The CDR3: CASSFLRGAFF. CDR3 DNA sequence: TGTGCCAGCAGTTTTCTCAGGGGAGCTTTCTTT.

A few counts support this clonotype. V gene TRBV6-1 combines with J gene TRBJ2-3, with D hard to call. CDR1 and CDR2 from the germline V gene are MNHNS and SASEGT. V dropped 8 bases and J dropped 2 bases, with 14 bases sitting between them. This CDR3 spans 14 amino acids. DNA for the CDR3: TGTGCCAGCTATAGCACCCCTTACACAGATACGCAGTATTTT. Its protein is CASYSTPYTDTQYF.

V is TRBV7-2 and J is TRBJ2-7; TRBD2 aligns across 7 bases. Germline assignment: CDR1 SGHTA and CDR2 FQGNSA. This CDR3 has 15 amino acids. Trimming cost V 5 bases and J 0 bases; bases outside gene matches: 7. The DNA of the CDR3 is TGTGCCAGCAGCAAGGGACTACCTTTCTCCTACGAGCAGTACTTC. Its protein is CASSKGLPFSYEQYF.

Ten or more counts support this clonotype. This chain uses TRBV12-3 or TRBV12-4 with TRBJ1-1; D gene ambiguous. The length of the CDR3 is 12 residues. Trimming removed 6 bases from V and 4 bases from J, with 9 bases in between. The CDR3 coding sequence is TGTGCCAGCAGGGATTGGGTCACTGAAGCTTTCTTT. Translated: CASRDWVTEAFF.

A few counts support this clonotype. The CDR3 protein is CASGPVSYEQYF. The CDR3, as DNA: TGTGCCAGCGGACCAGTATCCTACGAGCAGTACTTC. The V call is TRBV7-9, the J call TRBJ2-7; D not certain. The CDR3 has 12 residues. Germline CDR1 reads SEHNR; CDR2 reads FQNEAQ (reference sequence). Trimming stripped 8 bases from V and 1 base from J, with 9 bases between.

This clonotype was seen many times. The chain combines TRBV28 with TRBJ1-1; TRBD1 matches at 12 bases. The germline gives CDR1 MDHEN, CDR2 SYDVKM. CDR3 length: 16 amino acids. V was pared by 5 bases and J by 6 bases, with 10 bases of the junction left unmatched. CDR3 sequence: CASSRDRGRGRSEAFF. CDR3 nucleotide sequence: TGTGCCAGCAGTCGGGACAGGGGGCGCGGAAGGTCTGAAGCTTTCTTT.

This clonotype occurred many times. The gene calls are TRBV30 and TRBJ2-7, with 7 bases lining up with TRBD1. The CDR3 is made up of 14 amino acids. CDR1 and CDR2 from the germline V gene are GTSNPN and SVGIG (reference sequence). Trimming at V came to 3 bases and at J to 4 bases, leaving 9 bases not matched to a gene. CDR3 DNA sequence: TGTGCCTGGAGCCTGATGGGACAGAAATACGAGCAGTACTTC. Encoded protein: CAWSLMGQKYEQYF. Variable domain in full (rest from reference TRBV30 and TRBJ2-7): SQTIHQWPATLVQPVGSPLSLECTVEGTSNPNLYWYRQAAGRGLQLLFYSVGIGQISSEVPQNLSASRPQDRQFILSSKKLLLSDSGFYLCAWSLMGQKYEQYFGPGTRLTVT.

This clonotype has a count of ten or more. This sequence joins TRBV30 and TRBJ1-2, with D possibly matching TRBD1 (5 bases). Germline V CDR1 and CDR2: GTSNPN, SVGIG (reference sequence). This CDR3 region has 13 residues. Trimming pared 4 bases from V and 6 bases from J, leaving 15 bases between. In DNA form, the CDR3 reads TGTGCCTGGACTCCCATTGGGACCAATGGCTACACCTTC. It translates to CAWTPIGTNGYTF.

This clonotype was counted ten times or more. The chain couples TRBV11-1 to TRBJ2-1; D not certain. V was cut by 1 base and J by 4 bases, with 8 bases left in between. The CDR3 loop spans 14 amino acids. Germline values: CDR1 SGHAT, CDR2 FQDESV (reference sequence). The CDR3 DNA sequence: TGTGCCAGCAGCTTAGTCCAAACATACAATGAGCAGTTCTTC. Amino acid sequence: CASSLVQTYNEQFF.

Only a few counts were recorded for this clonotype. The CDR3 nucleotides read TGTGCCAGCAAGCCCCTTCTCCGGCTGCAGAACACTGAAGCTTTCTTT. This encodes CASKPLLRLQNTEAFF. The genes are TRBV7-9 and TRBJ1-1; D not resolved. CDR3 size: 16 residues. Trimming pared 7 bases from V and 1 base from J, leaving 19 bases between. Germline values: CDR1 SEHNR, CDR2 FQNEAQ (reference sequence).

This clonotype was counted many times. The chain's CDR3 is CSARGTYSNTEAFF. For the CDR3, the DNA is TGCAGTGCTAGAGGGACATATTCGAACACTGAAGCTTTCTTT. This chain connects TRBV20-1 to TRBJ1-1; D is perhaps TRBD1 (5 bases). The CDR3 loop spans 14 amino acids. V was shortened by 1 base and J by 1 base, with 10 bases between the two germline ends. Germline CDR1 is DFQATT and CDR2 is SNEGSKA (reference sequence).

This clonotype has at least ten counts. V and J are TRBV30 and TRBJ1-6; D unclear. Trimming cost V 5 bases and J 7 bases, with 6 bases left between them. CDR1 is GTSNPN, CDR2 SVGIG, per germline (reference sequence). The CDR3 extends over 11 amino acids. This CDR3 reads CAWASNSPLHF. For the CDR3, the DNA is TGTGCCTGGGCGTCGAATTCACCCCTCCACTTT.

Written as DNA, the CDR3 is TGTGCCAGCAGCGAGCGCCCATCCTACGAGCAGTACTTC. Amino acid sequence: CASSERPSYEQYF. The chain carries TRBV9 and TRBJ2-7; no clear D gene. This CDR3 region has 13 residues. Germline V gives CDR1 SGDLS, CDR2 YYNGEE. Trimming stripped 3 bases from V and 1 base from J, with 8 bases between.

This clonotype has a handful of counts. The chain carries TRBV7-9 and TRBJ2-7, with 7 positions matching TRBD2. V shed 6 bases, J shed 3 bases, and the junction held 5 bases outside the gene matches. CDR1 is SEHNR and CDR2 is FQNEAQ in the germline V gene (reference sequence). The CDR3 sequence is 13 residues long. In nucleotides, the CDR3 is TGTGCCAGCAGGGGAGGGGCTGGCTACGAGCAGTACTTC. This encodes CASRGGAGYEQYF. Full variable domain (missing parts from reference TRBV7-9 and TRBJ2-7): DTGVSQNPRHKITKRGQNVTFRCDPISEHNRLYWYRQTLGQGPEFLTYFQNEAQLEKSRLLSDRFSAERPKGSFSTLEIQRTEQGDSAMYLCASRGGAGYEQYFGPGTRLTVT.

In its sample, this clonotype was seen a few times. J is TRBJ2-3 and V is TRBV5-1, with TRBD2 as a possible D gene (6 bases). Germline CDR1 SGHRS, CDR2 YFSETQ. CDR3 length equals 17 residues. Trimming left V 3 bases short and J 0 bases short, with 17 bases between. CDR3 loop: CASSYQSAGPSTDTQYF. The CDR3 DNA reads TGCGCCAGCAGCTATCAATCAGCGGGCCCTAGCACAGATACGCAGTATTTT.

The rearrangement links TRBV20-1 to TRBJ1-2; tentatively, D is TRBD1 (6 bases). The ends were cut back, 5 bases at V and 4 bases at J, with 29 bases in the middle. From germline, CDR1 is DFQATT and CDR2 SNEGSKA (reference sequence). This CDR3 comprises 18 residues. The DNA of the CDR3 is TGCAGTGCTTGGGGGAGGGGGATTTTTCTCGGAGCATCCTATGGCTACACCTTC. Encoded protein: CSAWGRGIFLGASYGYTF.

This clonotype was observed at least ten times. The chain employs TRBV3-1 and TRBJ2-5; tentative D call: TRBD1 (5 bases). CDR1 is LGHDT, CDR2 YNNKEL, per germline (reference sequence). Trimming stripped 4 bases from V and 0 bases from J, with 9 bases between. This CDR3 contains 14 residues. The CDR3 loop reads CASSRQLYQETQYF. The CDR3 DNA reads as TGTGCCAGCAGCCGACAGTTATACCAAGAGACCCAGTACTTC.

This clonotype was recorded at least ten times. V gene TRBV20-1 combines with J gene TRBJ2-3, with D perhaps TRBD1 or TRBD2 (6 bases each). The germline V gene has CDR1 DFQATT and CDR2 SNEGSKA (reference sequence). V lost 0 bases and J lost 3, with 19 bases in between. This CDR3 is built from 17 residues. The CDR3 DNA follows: TGCAGTGCTAGAGATGCGAGGAGGGGGTTATCGACAGATACGCAGTATTTT. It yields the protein CSARDARRGLSTDTQYF.

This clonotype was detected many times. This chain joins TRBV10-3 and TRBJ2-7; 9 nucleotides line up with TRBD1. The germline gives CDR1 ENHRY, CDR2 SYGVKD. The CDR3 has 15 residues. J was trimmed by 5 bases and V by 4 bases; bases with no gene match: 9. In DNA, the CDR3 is TGTGCCATCAGTGCCCCGGGACAGGGAATCGACGAGCAGTACTTC. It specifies CAISAPGQGIDEQYF.